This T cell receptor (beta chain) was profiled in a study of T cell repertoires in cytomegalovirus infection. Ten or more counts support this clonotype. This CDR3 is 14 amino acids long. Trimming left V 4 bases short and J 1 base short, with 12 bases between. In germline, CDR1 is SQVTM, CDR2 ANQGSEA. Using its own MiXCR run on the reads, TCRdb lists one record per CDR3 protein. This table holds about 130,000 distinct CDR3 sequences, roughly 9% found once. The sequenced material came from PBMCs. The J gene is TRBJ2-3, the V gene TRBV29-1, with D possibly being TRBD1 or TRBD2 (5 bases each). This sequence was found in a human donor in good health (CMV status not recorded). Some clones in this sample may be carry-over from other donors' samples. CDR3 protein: CSVVGEEGTDTQYF. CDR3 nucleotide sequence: TGCAGCGTTGTGGGGGAAGAAGGCACAGATACGCAGTATTTT.